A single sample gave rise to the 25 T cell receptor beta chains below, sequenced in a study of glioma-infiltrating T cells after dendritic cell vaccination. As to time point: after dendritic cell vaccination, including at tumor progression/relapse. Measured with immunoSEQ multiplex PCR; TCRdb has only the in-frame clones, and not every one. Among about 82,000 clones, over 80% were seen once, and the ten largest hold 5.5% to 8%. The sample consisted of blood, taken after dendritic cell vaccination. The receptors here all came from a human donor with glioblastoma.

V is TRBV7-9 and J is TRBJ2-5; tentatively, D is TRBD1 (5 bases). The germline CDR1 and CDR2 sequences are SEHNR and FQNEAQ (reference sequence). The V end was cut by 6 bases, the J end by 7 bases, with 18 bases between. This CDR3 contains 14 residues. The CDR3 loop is CASRRPGAEGTQYF. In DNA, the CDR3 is TGTGCCAGCAGACGACCTGGGGCAGAAGGGACCCAGTACTTC.

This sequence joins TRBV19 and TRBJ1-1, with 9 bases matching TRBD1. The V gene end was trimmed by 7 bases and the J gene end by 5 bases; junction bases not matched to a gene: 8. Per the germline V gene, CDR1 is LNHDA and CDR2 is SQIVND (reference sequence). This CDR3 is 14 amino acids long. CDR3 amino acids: CASTATGGETEAFF. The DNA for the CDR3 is TGTGCCAGTACCGCGACAGGGGGGGAGACTGAAGCTTTCTTT.

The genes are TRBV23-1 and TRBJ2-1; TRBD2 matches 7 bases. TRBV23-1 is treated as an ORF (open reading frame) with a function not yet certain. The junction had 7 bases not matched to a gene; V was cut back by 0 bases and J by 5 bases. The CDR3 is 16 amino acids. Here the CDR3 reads CASSQSRRGGHNEQFF. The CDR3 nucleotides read TGCGCCAGCAGTCAATCGCGGAGGGGAGGGCACAATGAGCAGTTCTTC.

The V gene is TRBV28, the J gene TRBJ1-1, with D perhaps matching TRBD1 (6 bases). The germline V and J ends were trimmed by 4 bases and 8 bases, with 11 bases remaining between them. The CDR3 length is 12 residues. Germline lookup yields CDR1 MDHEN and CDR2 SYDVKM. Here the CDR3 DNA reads TGTGCCAGCAGTTCTAGGACAGAAGAAGCTTTCTTT. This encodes CASSSRTEEAFF. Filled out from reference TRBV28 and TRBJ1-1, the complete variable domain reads DVKVTQSSRYLVKRTGEKVFLECVQDMDHENMFWYRQDPGLGLRLIYFSYDVKMKEKGDIPEGYSVSREKKERFSLILESASTNQTSMYLCASSSRTEEAFFGQGTRLTVV.

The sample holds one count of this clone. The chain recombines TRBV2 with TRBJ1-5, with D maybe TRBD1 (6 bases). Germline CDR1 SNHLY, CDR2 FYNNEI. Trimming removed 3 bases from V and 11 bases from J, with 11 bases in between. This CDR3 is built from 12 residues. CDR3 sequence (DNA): TGTGCCAGCAGTGACAGGGGCATTTCCCAGCATTTT. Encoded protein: CASSDRGISQHF.

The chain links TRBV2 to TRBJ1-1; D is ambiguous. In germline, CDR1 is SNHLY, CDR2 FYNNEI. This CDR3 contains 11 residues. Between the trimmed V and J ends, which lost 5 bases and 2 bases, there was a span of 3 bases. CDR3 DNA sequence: TGTGCCAGCAGTCTCAACACTGAAGCTTTCTTT. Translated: CASSLNTEAFF.

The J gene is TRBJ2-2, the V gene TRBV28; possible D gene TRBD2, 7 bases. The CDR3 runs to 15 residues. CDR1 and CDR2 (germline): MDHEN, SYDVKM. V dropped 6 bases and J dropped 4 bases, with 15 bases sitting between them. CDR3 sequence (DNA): TGTGCCAGCAGATGGGGGGGCAGCATCACCGGGGAGCTGTTTTTT. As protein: CASRWGGSITGELFF.

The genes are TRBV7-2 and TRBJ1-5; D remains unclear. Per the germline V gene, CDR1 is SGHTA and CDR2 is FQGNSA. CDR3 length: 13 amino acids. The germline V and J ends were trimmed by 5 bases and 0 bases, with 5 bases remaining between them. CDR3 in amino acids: CASSRSSNQPQHF. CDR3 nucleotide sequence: TGTGCCAGCAGCCGCAGTAGCAATCAGCCCCAGCATTTT.

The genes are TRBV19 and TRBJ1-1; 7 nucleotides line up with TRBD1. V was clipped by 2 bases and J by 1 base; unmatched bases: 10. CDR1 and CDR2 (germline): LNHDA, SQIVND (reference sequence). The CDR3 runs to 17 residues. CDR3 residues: CASSITLRGQSNTEAFF. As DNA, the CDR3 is TGTGCCAGTAGTATAACTTTAAGGGGACAGTCGAACACTGAAGCTTTCTTT. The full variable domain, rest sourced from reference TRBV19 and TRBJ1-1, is DGGITQSPKYLFRKEGQNVTLSCEQNLNHDAMYWYRQDPGQGLRLIYYSQIVNDFQKGDIAEGYSVSREKKESFPLTVTSAQKNPTAFYLCASSITLRGQSNTEAFFGQGTRLTVV.

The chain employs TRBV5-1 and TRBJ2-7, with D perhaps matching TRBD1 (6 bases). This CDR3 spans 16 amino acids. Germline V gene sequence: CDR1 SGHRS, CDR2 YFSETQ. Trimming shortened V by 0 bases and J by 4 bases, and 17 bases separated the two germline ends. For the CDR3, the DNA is TGCGCCAGCAGCTTGGGTACGGACAGCGAGGTATACGAGCAGTACTTC. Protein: CASSLGTDSEVYEQYF.

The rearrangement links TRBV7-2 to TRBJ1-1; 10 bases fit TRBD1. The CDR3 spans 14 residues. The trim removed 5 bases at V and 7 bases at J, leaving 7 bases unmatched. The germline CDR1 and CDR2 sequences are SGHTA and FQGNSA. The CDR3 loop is CASSRGGTGVEAFF. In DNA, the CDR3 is TGTGCCAGCAGCCGAGGAGGGACAGGGGTTGAAGCTTTCTTT.

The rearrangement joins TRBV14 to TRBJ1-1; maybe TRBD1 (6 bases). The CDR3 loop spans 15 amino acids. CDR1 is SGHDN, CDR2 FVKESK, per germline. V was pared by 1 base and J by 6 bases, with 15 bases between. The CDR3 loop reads CASSQGTGLAAEAFF. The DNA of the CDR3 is TGTGCCAGCAGCCAAGGAACAGGGCTGGCCGCTGAAGCTTTCTTT.

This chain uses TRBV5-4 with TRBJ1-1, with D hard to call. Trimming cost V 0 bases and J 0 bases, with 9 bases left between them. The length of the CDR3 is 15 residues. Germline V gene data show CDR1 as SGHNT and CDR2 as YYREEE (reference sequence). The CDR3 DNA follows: TGTGCCAGCAGCTTGGCCGGTGTTTTGAACACTGAAGCTTTCTTT. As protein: CASSLAGVLNTEAFF.

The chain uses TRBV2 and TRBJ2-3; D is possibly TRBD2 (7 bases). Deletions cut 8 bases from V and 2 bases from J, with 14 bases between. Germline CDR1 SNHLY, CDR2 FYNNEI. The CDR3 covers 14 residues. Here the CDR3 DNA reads TGTGCCAGCCCGCGGGGGCCCGACACAGATACGCAGTATTTT. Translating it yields CASPRGPDTDTQYF.

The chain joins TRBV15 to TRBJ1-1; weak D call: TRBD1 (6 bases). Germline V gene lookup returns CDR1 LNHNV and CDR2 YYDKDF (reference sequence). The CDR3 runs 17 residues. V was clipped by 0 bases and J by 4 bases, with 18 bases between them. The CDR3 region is CATSRDRVRGRGTEAFF. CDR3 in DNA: TGTGCCACCAGCAGAGATCGGGTCAGGGGCAGGGGCACTGAAGCTTTCTTT. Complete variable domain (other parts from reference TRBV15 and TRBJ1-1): DAMVIQNPRYQVTQFGKPVTLSCSQTLNHNVMYWYQQKSSQAPKLLFHYYDKDFNNEADTPDNFQSRRPNTSFCFLDIRSPGLGDTAMYLCATSRDRVRGRGTEAFFGQGTRLTVV.

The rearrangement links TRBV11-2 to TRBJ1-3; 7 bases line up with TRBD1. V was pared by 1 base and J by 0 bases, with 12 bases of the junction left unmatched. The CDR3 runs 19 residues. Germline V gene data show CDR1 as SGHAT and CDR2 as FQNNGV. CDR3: CASSLAPTRRTGSGNTIYF. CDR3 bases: TGTGCCAGCAGCTTAGCACCTACGCGTAGGACAGGCTCTGGAAACACCATATATTTT.

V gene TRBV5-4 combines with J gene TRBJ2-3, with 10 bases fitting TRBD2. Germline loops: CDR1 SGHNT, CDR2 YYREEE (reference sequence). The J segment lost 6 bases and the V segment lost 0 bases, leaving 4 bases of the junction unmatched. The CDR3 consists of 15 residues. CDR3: CASSLDLAGADTQYF. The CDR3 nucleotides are TGTGCCAGCAGCTTGGATCTAGCGGGGGCCGATACGCAGTATTTT.

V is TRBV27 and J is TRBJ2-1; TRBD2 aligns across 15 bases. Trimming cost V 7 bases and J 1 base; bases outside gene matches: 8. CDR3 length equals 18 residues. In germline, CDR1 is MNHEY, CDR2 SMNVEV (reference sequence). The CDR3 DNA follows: TGTGCCAGCACCCCGGGACTAGCGGGGGGCATTTCCTACAATGAGCAGTTCTTC. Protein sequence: CASTPGLAGGISYNEQFF.

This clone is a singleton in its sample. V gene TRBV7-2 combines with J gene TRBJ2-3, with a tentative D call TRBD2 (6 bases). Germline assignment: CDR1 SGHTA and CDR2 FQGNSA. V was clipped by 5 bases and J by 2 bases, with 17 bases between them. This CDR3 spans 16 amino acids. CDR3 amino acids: CASSGQDYPVTDTQYF. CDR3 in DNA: TGTGCCAGCAGCGGCCAGGACTACCCCGTCACAGATACGCAGTATTTT.

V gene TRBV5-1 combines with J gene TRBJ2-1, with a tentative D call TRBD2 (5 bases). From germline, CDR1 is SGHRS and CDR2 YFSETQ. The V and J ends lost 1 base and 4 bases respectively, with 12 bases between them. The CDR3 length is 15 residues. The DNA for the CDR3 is TGCGCCAGCAGCTTGAGCCAGACTAATTACAATGAGCAGTTCTTC. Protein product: CASSLSQTNYNEQFF. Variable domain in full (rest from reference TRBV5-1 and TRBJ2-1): KAGVTQTPRYLIKTRGQQVTLSCSPISGHRSVSWYQQTPGQGLQFLFEYFSETQRNKGNFPGRFSGRQFSNSRSEMNVSTLELGDSALYLCASSLSQTNYNEQFFGPGTRLTVL.

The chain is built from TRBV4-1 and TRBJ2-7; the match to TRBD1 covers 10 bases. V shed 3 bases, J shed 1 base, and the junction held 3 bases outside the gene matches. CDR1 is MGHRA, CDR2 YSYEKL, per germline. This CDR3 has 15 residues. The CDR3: CASSQGTGASYEQYF. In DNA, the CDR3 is TGCGCCAGCAGCCAGGGGACAGGGGCTTCCTACGAGCAGTACTTC.

DNA for the CDR3: TGCGCCAGCAGCCCTGGACTAGCTGAGTCTGGGGCCAACGTCCTGACTTTC. Residues: CASSPGLAESGANVLTF. V and J are TRBV5-1 and TRBJ2-6; 8 bases are a match to TRBD2. The V and J ends lost 4 bases and 1 base, in that order; junction bases with no gene match: 7. CDR3 length equals 17 residues. CDR1 and CDR2 (germline): SGHRS, YFSETQ.

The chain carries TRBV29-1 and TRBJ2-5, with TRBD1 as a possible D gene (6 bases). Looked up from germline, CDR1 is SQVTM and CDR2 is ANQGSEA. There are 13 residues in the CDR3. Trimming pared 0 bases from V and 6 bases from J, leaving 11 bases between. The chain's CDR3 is CSVEEQGRQTQYF. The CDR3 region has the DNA TGCAGCGTTGAAGAACAGGGTAGACAGACCCAGTACTTC.

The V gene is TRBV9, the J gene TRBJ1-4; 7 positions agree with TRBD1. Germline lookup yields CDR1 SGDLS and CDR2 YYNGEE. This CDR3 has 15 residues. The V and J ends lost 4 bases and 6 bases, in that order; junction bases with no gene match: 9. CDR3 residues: CASSFRGSYDEKLFF. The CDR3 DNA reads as TGTGCCAGCAGCTTCAGGGGGAGTTACGATGAAAAACTGTTTTTT.

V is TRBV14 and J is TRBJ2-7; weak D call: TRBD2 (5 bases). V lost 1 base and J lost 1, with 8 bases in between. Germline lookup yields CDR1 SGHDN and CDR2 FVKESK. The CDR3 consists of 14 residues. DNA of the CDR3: TGTGCCAGCAGCCAAGGTCCGGGGTCCTACGAGCAGTACTTC. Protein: CASSQGPGSYEQYF.